Shown below are 20 T cell receptor beta chains from a single sample sequenced in a study of radiotherapy plus CTLA-4 blockade in lung cancer (dated by TCRdb to 2016 to 2018). The protocol used for the library was the immunoSEQ multiplex PCR assay. Not all clones reach the TCRdb copy of this immuneACCESS table, which keeps in-frame sequences only. Checked studies attribute under half of the gap to unresolved V genes and leave the rest unexplained. The sample has roughly 68,000 clones on record, around 80% of them singletons. 7% to 7.5% of the sample is in the top ten clones. The sequences come from peripheral blood, collected from a patient treated with radiotherapy plus ipilimumab. Receptors were obtained from a human donor with non-small cell lung cancer who had a complete response to radiotherapy plus ipilimumab.

The chain recombines TRBV6-6 with TRBJ2-1; D remains ambiguous. Trimming removed 5 bases at V and 8 bases at J, with 16 bases between. Germline values: CDR1 MNHNY, CDR2 SVGAGI (reference sequence). The CDR3 has 14 amino acids. The CDR3 DNA is TGTGCCAGCAGTCCGCAATCGGTGTTGGATGAGCAGTTCTTC. It specifies CASSPQSVLDEQFF.

The DNA of the CDR3 is TGTGCCAGCAGCTTCAGTCCCCGGGGCATTCAGTACTTC. Protein sequence: CASSFSPRGIQYF. V and J are TRBV7-2 and TRBJ2-4, with D perhaps TRBD2 (5 bases). This CDR3 is 13 amino acids long. The germline V gene has CDR1 SGHTA and CDR2 FQGNSA. Trimming took 3 bases from V and 9 from J, leaving 12 bases between them.

This chain uses TRBV6-5 with TRBJ2-7; possible D gene TRBD2, 5 bases. V shed 2 bases and J shed 3 bases, with 11 bases lying between them. The CDR3 length is 14 residues. CDR1 and CDR2 from the germline V gene are MNHEY and SVGAGI. The CDR3 spells CASSYSRGYYEQYF. CDR3 DNA: TGTGCCAGCAGTTACAGTCGGGGATACTACGAGCAGTACTTC.

The genes are TRBV19 and TRBJ1-2; D not resolved. The V and J ends lost 1 base and 7 bases respectively, with 10 bases between them. The CDR3 totals 13 residues. Germline values: CDR1 LNHDA, CDR2 SQIVND (reference sequence). The CDR3 spells CASSIGAERGYTF. The CDR3 DNA follows: TGTGCCAGTAGTATAGGGGCTGAGCGTGGCTACACCTTC.

The rearrangement joins TRBV7-9 to TRBJ2-5; D unresolved. The CDR3 contains 16 residues. Per the germline V gene, CDR1 is SEHNR and CDR2 is FQNEAQ (reference sequence). The germline V and J ends were trimmed by 5 bases and 4 bases, with 20 bases remaining between them. CDR3: CASSPPHRLGGETQYF. The CDR3 bases are TGTGCCAGCAGCCCTCCACATAGATTAGGTGGAGAGACCCAGTACTTC.

The chain uses TRBV7-9 and TRBJ2-1; 11 bases are a match to TRBD2. The CDR3 contains 17 residues. V lost 4 bases, J lost 0 bases, and 5 bases stayed unmatched. The germline CDR1 and CDR2 sequences are SEHNR and FQNEAQ (reference sequence). The CDR3 DNA follows: TGTGCCAGCAGCTCTACTAGCGGGGGACCCTCCTACAATGAGCAGTTCTTC. Translation: CASSSTSGGPSYNEQFF.

The J gene is TRBJ1-1, the V gene TRBV7-8; TRBD1 matches 8 bases. V gave up 5 bases and J gave up 5 bases; unmatched junction bases: 7. CDR1 and CDR2 (germline): SGHVS, FQNEAQ. The CDR3 is 14 amino acids. The CDR3 DNA is TGTGCCAGCAGCACGAGACAGGGGCCGACTGAAGCTTTCTTT. Its protein is CASSTRQGPTEAFF.

The rearrangement uses TRBV7-6 and TRBJ2-1; 9 bases align to TRBD2. This CDR3 has 16 residues. V was pared by 1 base and J by 2 bases, with 3 bases of the junction left unmatched. Germline values: CDR1 SGHVS, CDR2 FNYEAQ. The CDR3 DNA sequence: TGTGCCAGCAGCTTAGTAGCGGGAGACGCCTACAATGAGCAGTTCTTC. Its translation: CASSLVAGDAYNEQFF.

The chain employs TRBV19 and TRBJ1-5; tentatively, D is TRBD1 (5 bases). With 6 bases removed from V and 4 bases from J, the gap between germline ends came to 19 bases. Germline loops: CDR1 LNHDA, CDR2 SQIVND (reference sequence). The length of the CDR3 is 16 residues. The CDR3 region is CASSRPWDLKNQPQHF. DNA for the CDR3: TGTGCCAGTAGCCGACCTTGGGACCTTAAGAATCAGCCCCAGCATTTT.

The gene calls are TRBV29-1 and TRBJ1-4, with D hard to call. V gave up 6 bases and J gave up 5 bases, with 7 bases separating them. This CDR3 region has 11 residues. Germline CDR1 SQVTM, CDR2 ANQGSEA. In DNA, the CDR3 is TGCAGCGTCGTCGAAAATGAAAAACTGTTTTTT. It codes for CSVVENEKLFF.

J is TRBJ2-3 and V is TRBV7-9; a possible D gene is TRBD2 (6 bases). Germline CDR1 SEHNR, CDR2 FQNEAQ (reference sequence). Trimming shortened V by 0 bases and J by 5 bases, and 12 bases separated the two germline ends. The CDR3 totals 15 residues. CDR3 coding DNA: TGTGCCAGCAGCTTAGCAGCGGGTCGACGAGATACGCAGTATTTT. It is translated as CASSLAAGRRDTQYF.

The rearrangement uses TRBV18 and TRBJ2-5; possible D gene TRBD2, 5 bases. The tail of the sequence fits TRBJ2-7 better, so the J call may be wrong. The CDR3 extends over 13 amino acids. The germline V gene has CDR1 KGHSH and CDR2 LQKENI. The CDR3 bases are TGTGCCAGCTCACCACCCGGGAACTACGAGCAGTACTTC. Translating it yields CASSPPGNYEQYF.

This clone was detected only a few times. The gene calls are TRBV19 and TRBJ2-1; no clear D. The CDR3 runs to 13 residues. V dropped 6 bases and J dropped 1 base, with 7 bases sitting between them. CDR1 is LNHDA and CDR2 is SQIVND in the germline V gene (reference sequence). CDR3 sequence reads: CASRTPSYNEQFF. DNA for the CDR3: TGTGCCAGTAGGACTCCGTCCTACAATGAGCAGTTCTTC.

The J gene is TRBJ2-6, the V gene TRBV5-4, with a tentative D call TRBD2 (5 bases). Looked up from germline, CDR1 is SGHNT and CDR2 is YYREEE (reference sequence). The CDR3 has 18 amino acids. V was cut by 0 bases and J by 0 bases, with 13 bases left in between. CDR3 DNA sequence: TGTGCCAGCAGCTTGGGTCCGGGGTTAACCTCTGGGGCCAACGTCCTGACTTTC. This sequence encodes CASSLGPGLTSGANVLTF.

The V call is TRBV5-4, the J call TRBJ1-2; 10 bases are shared with TRBD1. The junction had 13 bases not matched to a gene; V was cut back by 3 bases and J by 8 bases. There are 16 residues in the CDR3. CDR1 SGHNT and CDR2 YYREEE come from the germline V gene (reference sequence). The CDR3 loop is CASSSGTGAIGIGYTF. The CDR3 region has the DNA TGTGCCAGCAGCTCCGGGACAGGGGCCATAGGTATCGGCTACACCTTC.

The genes are TRBV5-1 and TRBJ1-1; D possibly corresponds to TRBD1 (5 bases). CDR1 is SGHRS and CDR2 is YFSETQ in the germline V gene. Trimming cost V 4 bases and J 6 bases, with 13 bases left between them. There are 13 residues in the CDR3. The CDR3 spells CASSQGPGAEAFF. The DNA of the CDR3 is TGCGCCAGCAGCCAGGGCCCTGGCGCTGAAGCTTTCTTT.

CDR3 loop: CASSLGPRGTDTQYF. CDR3 bases: TGTGCCAGCAGCTTAGGCCCCAGGGGCACAGATACGCAGTATTTT. The chain uses TRBV7-2 and TRBJ2-3; D possibly corresponds to TRBD1 (5 bases). Trimming shortened V by 1 base and J by 1 base, and 9 bases separated the two germline ends. This CDR3 spans 15 amino acids. CDR1 and CDR2 (germline): SGHTA, FQGNSA. Full variable domain (remainder filled in from reference TRBV7-2 and TRBJ2-3): GAGVSQSPSNKVTEKGKDVELRCDPISGHTALYWYRQSLGQGLEFLIYFQGNSAPDKSGLPSDRFSAERTGGSVSTLTIQRTQQEDSAVYLCASSLGPRGTDTQYFGPGTRLTVL.

The rearrangement links TRBV13 to TRBJ1-2, with TRBD1 identical over 7 bases. The CDR3 has 13 residues. Germline V gives CDR1 PRHDT, CDR2 FYEKMQ (reference sequence). The V and J ends lost 5 bases and 4 bases, in that order; junction bases with no gene match: 4. The CDR3 loop is CASSQDRLYGYTF. CDR3 DNA: TGTGCCAGCAGCCAGGACAGGCTCTATGGCTACACCTTC.

In its sample, this clone was seen a few times. This rearrangement joins TRBV6-5 to TRBJ1-1; no clear D gene. Trimming stripped 3 bases from V and 1 base from J, with 9 bases between. The CDR3 totals 14 residues. Per germline, CDR1 MNHEY and CDR2 SVGAGI. CDR3 DNA: TGTGCCAGCAGTTATATCAGCTCGAACACTGAAGCTTTCTTT. Translated, it gives CASSYISSNTEAFF.

The chain links TRBV5-4 to TRBJ1-2; D not certain. V shed 2 bases and J shed 4 bases, with 18 bases lying between them. The germline gives CDR1 SGHNT, CDR2 YYREEE (reference sequence). The CDR3 consists of 16 residues. CDR3 bases: TGTGCCAGCAGCTTTGGCGGCTCCCTTCTAGGCTATGGCTACACCTTC. Its translation is CASSFGGSLLGYGYTF.